One and the same sample provided the 9 T cell receptor beta chains below, sequenced in a study of beta chain features in type 1 diabetes. cDNA synthesis used the whole RNA isolate, giving expressed TCRB sequences. TCRdb's table, derived via immunoSEQ multiplex PCR, lists solely in-frame clones and lacks some. The data hold 300,000 to 350,000 clones, with around 8% observed a single time. The material sequenced was central memory CD4+ T cells from blood. Receptors were obtained from a woman between 18 and 29 years old in good health.

CDR3 nucleotide sequence: TGTGCCAGCAGCTTTGACACTGAAGCTTTCTTT. Translated, it gives CASSFDTEAFF. The V call is TRBV7-9, the J call TRBJ1-1; no clear D gene. Trimming shortened V by 3 bases and J by 3 bases, and 2 bases separated the two germline ends. Germline V gives CDR1 SEHNR, CDR2 FQNEAQ (reference sequence). The CDR3 loop spans 11 amino acids. The full variable domain, its missing parts supplied by reference TRBV7-9 and TRBJ1-1, is DTGVSQNPRHKITKRGQNVTFRCDPISEHNRLYWYRQTLGQGPEFLTYFQNEAQLEKSRLLSDRFSAERPKGSFSTLEIQRTEQGDSAMYLCASSFDTEAFFGQGTRLTVV.

This clone was counted at least ten times. The chain joins TRBV5-1 to TRBJ2-1; D is possibly TRBD2 (5 bases). Trimming cost V 3 bases and J 10 bases, with 14 bases left between them. CDR1 is SGHRS and CDR2 is YFSETQ in the germline V gene. The CDR3 covers 13 residues. The CDR3 loop is CASSWETGKEQFF. CDR3 sequence (DNA): TGCGCCAGCAGCTGGGAAACCGGGAAGGAGCAGTTCTTC.

In this sample, this clone turned up a few times. This chain uses TRBV28 with TRBJ1-1, with 7 bases identical to TRBD1. The length of the CDR3 is 15 residues. V shed 6 bases and J 7 bases; nucleotides not matched to a gene: 14. CDR1 MDHEN and CDR2 SYDVKM come from the germline V gene. The chain's CDR3 is CASSSSTDRRLEAFF. The CDR3 coding sequence is TGTGCCAGCAGCTCCAGCACGGACAGGCGACTTGAAGCTTTCTTT. The whole variable domain, remainder taken from reference TRBV28 and TRBJ1-1, is DVKVTQSSRYLVKRTGEKVFLECVQDMDHENMFWYRQDPGLGLRLIYFSYDVKMKEKGDIPEGYSVSREKKERFSLILESASTNQTSMYLCASSSSTDRRLEAFFGQGTRLTVV.

This clone turned up a few times. A much larger clone lies a single base off, so this may be a read error. The V and J genes are TRBV6-5 and TRBJ2-1; the D is unclear. The germline V and J ends were trimmed by 6 bases and 10 bases, with 19 bases remaining between them. The CDR3 length is 14 residues. Per the germline V gene, CDR1 is MNHEY and CDR2 is SVGAGI. CDR3 bases: TGTGCCAGCAGGACCACTTTAGAGGCTGGCGAGCAGTTCTTC. It is translated as CASRTTLEAGEQFF.

This clone was detected a few times. The chain combines TRBV9 with TRBJ2-7; a possible D gene is TRBD1 (6 bases). Germline V gene lookup returns CDR1 SGDLS and CDR2 YYNGEE. V was cut by 3 bases and J by 6 bases, with 13 bases left in between. There are 13 residues in the CDR3. The CDR3, as DNA: TGTGCCAGCAGCGCAAGTACAGGGTCCGAGCAGTACTTC. It specifies CASSASTGSEQYF.

The V call is TRBV7-9, the J call TRBJ2-5; 8 nucleotides line up with TRBD1. The CDR3 covers 15 residues. CDR1 SEHNR and CDR2 FQNEAQ come from the germline V gene (reference sequence). Trimming removed 6 bases from V and 5 bases from J; junction bases left unmatched: 11. Written as DNA, the CDR3 is TGTGCCAGCAGTTACGGACAGGGTGGACGTGAGACCCAGTACTTC. It yields the protein CASSYGQGGRETQYF.

The table lists this clone with a few counts. This rearrangement joins TRBV7-9 to TRBJ1-2; D gene ambiguous. V lost 4 bases and J lost 6, with 15 bases in between. The germline gives CDR1 SEHNR, CDR2 FQNEAQ (reference sequence). This CDR3 is built from 14 residues. In DNA form, the CDR3 reads TGTGCCAGCAGCTACCTTCCTAGTCGGGATGGCTACACCTTC. Translating gives CASSYLPSRDGYTF.

This clone was detected only a few times. This chain uses TRBV29-1 with TRBJ2-7, with 10 bases lining up with TRBD1. The CDR3 runs 14 residues. V shed 6 bases and J 3 bases; nucleotides not matched to a gene: 8. Germline V CDR1 and CDR2: SQVTM, ANQGSEA. DNA of the CDR3: TGCAGCGTCCTGGAGGACAGGGGGGTCTACGAGCAGTACTTC. Protein sequence: CSVLEDRGVYEQYF.

The chain joins TRBV18 to TRBJ2-7, with D perhaps matching TRBD1 (5 bases). Germline CDR1 KGHSH, CDR2 LQKENI. This CDR3 has 13 amino acids. Deletions cut 4 bases from V and 3 bases from J, with 10 bases between. CDR3 nucleotides: TGTGCCAGCTCACGGGGCAATTACTACGAGCAGTACTTC. It encodes CASSRGNYYEQYF.